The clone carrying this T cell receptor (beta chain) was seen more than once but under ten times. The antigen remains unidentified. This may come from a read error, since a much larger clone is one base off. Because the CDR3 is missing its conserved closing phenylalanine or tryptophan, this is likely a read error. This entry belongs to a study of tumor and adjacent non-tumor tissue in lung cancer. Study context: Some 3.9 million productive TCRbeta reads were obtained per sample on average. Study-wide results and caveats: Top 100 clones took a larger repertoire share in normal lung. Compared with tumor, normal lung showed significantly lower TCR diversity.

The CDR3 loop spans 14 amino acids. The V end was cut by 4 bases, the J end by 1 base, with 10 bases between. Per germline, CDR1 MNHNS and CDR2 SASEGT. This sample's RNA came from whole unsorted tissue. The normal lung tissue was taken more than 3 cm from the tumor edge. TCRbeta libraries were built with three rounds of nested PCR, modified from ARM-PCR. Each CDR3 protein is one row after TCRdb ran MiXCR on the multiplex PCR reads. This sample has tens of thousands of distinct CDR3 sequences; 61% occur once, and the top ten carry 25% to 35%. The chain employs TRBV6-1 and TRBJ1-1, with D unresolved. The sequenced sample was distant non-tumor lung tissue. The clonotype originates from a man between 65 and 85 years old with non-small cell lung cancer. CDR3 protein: CASSVVASNTEAFS. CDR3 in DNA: TGTGCCAGCAGTGTTGTGGCCTCGAACACTGAAGCTTTCTCT.